This is a list of T cell receptor beta chains from one sample in a study of T cells in Graves' hyperthyroidism and ophthalmopathy. Each CDR3 protein is one row after TCRdb ran MiXCR on the multiplex PCR reads. Of some 460,000 distinct CDR3 sequences in the sample, 15% to 18% were seen once. Sequenced material: blood. The source of these receptors is a woman aged 18-30 years with Graves' hyperthyroidism. CDR3s include the opening cysteine and the closing phenylalanine or tryptophan. A D gene is named only where the DNA matches it firmly. The size field is filled for only some rows; it gives once, few, many or a size class.

j_call clone_size d_call v_call cdr3_aa cdr3_nt
TRBJ2-5 many - TRBV24-1 CATARGAGETQYF TGTGCCACCGCTCGGGGGGCAGGGGAGACCCAGTACTTC
TRBJ2-1 many TRBD1 TRBV2 CASSEPGTGGFGPYNEQFF TGTGCCAGCAGTGAACCCGGGACAGGGGGATTTGGGCCCTACAATGAGCAGTTCTTC
TRBJ2-3 many - TRBV20-1 CSARPGSTDTQYF TGCAGTGCTCGCCCAGGGAGCACAGATACGCAGTATTTT
TRBJ2-3 many - TRBV11-3 CASSLRSGEGKYTQYF TGTGCCAGCAGCCTCAGGTCGGGAGAGGGGAAATATACGCAGTATTTT
TRBJ1-4 many - TRBV7-9 CASSLAGRESEKLFF TGTGCCAGCAGCTTAGCAGGCAGGGAAAGTGAAAAACTGTTTTTT
TRBJ1-1 many - TRBV7-2 CASSWGLEAFF TGTGCCAGCAGCTGGGGGTTAGAAGCTTTCTTT
TRBJ1-2 many TRBD1 TRBV5-1 CASSLGDRANYGYTF TGCGCCAGCAGCTTGGGGGACAGGGCTAACTATGGCTACACCTTC
TRBJ2-1 many - TRBV25-1 CASSDGNEQFF TGTGCCAGCAGTGACGGGAATGAGCAGTTCTTC
TRBJ2-3 - TRBD2 TRBV5-1 CASSPRLAGDTDTQYF TGCGCCAGCAGCCCCCGACTAGCGGGGGACACAGATACGCAGTATTTT
TRBJ1-6 many TRBD1 TRBV12-3/TRBV12-4 CASSRTGRDNSPLHF TGTGCCAGCAGTCGGACAGGGCGGGATAATTCACCCCTCCACTTT
TRBJ2-7 many - TRBV18 CASSPPSGDEQYF TGTGCCAGCTCACCACCCTCAGGGGACGAGCAGTACTTC
TRBJ1-2 many TRBD1 TRBV20-1 CSARSGTGDYGYTF TGCAGTGCTAGGTCCGGGACAGGGGACTATGGCTACACCTTC
TRBJ2-1 many - TRBV5-1 CASSLAPGRRTPDEQFF TGCGCCAGCAGCTTGGCTCCCGGGCGGAGAACCCCCGATGAGCAGTTCTTC
TRBJ2-2 few - TRBV6-4 CASTGLNTGELFF TGTGCCTCTACTGGCCTTAACACCGGGGAGCTGTTTTTT
TRBJ2-2 - - TRBV6-2/TRBV6-3 CASRPNWGTGELFF TGTGCCAGCAGACCGAACTGGGGCACCGGGGAGCTGTTTTTT
TRBJ2-4 - TRBD2 TRBV5-4 CASSLDRLAANIQYF TGTGCCAGCAGCTTGGATCGACTAGCAGCAAACATTCAGTACTTC
TRBJ2-3 few TRBD2 TRBV4-2 CASSQDGAGGEDTQYF TGTGCCAGCAGCCAAGACGGAGCGGGAGGGGAGGATACGCAGTATTTT
TRBJ2-1 many TRBD2 TRBV30 CAWSPFAGGRNEQFF TGTGCCTGGTCTCCCTTTGCGGGGGGCCGCAATGAGCAGTTCTTC
TRBJ2-1 few - TRBV7-9 CASSLFSLGSYNEQFF TGTGCCAGCAGCTTATTCAGCTTGGGCTCCTACAATGAGCAGTTCTTC
TRBJ1-4 many TRBD1 TRBV2 CASRATGVVNEKLFF TGTGCCAGCAGAGCCACAGGGGTCGTTAATGAAAAACTGTTTTTT
TRBJ1-5 many - TRBV19 CASTPRDNSNQPQHF TGTGCCAGTACCCCACGGGACAATAGCAATCAGCCCCAGCATTTT
TRBJ1-1 many - TRBV12-3/TRBV12-4 CASSREEGGWNTEAFF TGTGCCAGCAGTAGGGAGGAGGGAGGGTGGAACACTGAAGCTTTCTTT
TRBJ2-1 many TRBD2 TRBV19 CASTPGPLAPSSYNEQFF TGTGCCAGTACCCCTGGCCCACTAGCGCCAAGCTCCTACAATGAGCAGTTCTTC
TRBJ2-3 many - TRBV27 CASSSLGQLGTDTQYF TGTGCCAGCAGTTCCCTCGGGCAGCTTGGGACAGATACGCAGTATTTT
TRBJ2-1 - - TRBV4-2 CASSQDFLGYNEQFF TGTGCCAGCAGCCAAGATTTCCTAGGATACAATGAGCAGTTCTTC
TRBJ1-2 many - TRBV20-1 CSAPNPDRKDGYTF TGCAGTGCCCCAAACCCCGACAGGAAAGATGGCTACACCTTC
TRBJ2-5 many - TRBV12-3/TRBV12-4 CASRVANQETQYF TGTGCCAGCAGAGTGGCCAACCAAGAGACCCAGTACTTC
TRBJ2-1 - TRBD2 TRBV4-1 CASSQNTQREHEQFF TGCGCCAGCAGCCAAAATACTCAGCGGGAGCATGAGCAGTTCTTC
TRBJ1-1 - TRBD1 TRBV5-1 CASSLATGGYGNTEAFF TGCGCCAGCAGCTTGGCGACAGGGGGTTACGGGAACACTGAAGCTTTCTTT
TRBJ1-5 many - TRBV30 CAWSVNSNQPQHF TGTGCCTGGAGTGTAAATAGCAATCAGCCCCAGCATTTT
TRBJ2-7 many - TRBV12-3/TRBV12-4 CASSFGQVGYEQYF TGTGCCAGCAGTTTCGGCCAGGTGGGCTACGAGCAGTACTTC
TRBJ2-7 - - TRBV12-3/TRBV12-4 CASSLKAGQRGTYEQYF TGTGCCAGCAGCCTCAAAGCGGGACAGCGGGGTACCTACGAGCAGTACTTC
TRBJ2-5 few - TRBV7-7 CASSPTGSLGETQYF TGTGCTAGCAGCCCCACCGGGAGTCTAGGGGAGACCCAGTACTTC
TRBJ2-1 many - TRBV2 CASILIVQGEQFF TGTGCCAGCATCCTGATAGTCCAGGGTGAGCAGTTCTTC
TRBJ2-4 - - TRBV6-5 CASSYRGGDLAKNIQYF TGTGCCAGCAGTTACCGAGGGGGAGATCTAGCCAAAAACATTCAGTACTTC
TRBJ2-3 once TRBD2 TRBV7-9 CASSLSGSYGTDTQYF TGTGCCAGCAGTCTTAGCGGGAGCTACGGCACAGATACGCAGTATTTT
TRBJ1-5 - TRBD1 TRBV3-1 CASTGQGAQPQHF TGTGCCAGCACCGGACAGGGGGCCCAGCCCCAGCATTTT
TRBJ2-7 many TRBD1 TRBV7-8 CASSFGRTGGVTYEQYF TGTGCCAGCAGCTTTGGAAGGACAGGGGGGGTCACCTACGAGCAGTACTTC
TRBJ2-3 many TRBD2 TRBV27 CASSLVAGAADTQYF TGTGCCAGCAGTTTAGTAGCGGGAGCCGCAGATACGCAGTATTTT
TRBJ2-3 many TRBD1 TRBV19 CASSFTGDGTDTQYF TGTGCCAGTAGTTTCACAGGGGATGGCACAGATACGCAGTATTTT
TRBJ2-1 many - TRBV18 CASSQGDLTYNEQFF TGTGCCAGCTCTCAGGGTGACCTTACCTACAATGAGCAGTTCTTC
TRBJ1-1 few - TRBV4-1 CASSQEEGTLAFF TGCGCCAGCAGCCAAGAAGAAGGGACCCTTGCTTTCTTT
TRBJ1-1 many - TRBV27 CASSSPRGEAFF TGTGCCAGCAGTTCCCCACGAGGGGAAGCTTTCTTT
TRBJ2-5 few - TRBV30 CAWSGGSGRPMQTQYF TGTGCCTGGAGTGGGGGGTCAGGACGCCCGATGCAGACCCAGTACTTC
TRBJ1-2 many - TRBV4-1 CASSQDTGTSGYTF TGCGCCAGCAGCCAAGACACAGGGACGAGTGGCTACACCTTC
TRBJ1-5 many - TRBV7-8 CASSQDNPNSNQPQHF TGTGCCAGCAGCCAGGACAACCCAAATAGCAATCAGCCCCAGCATTTT